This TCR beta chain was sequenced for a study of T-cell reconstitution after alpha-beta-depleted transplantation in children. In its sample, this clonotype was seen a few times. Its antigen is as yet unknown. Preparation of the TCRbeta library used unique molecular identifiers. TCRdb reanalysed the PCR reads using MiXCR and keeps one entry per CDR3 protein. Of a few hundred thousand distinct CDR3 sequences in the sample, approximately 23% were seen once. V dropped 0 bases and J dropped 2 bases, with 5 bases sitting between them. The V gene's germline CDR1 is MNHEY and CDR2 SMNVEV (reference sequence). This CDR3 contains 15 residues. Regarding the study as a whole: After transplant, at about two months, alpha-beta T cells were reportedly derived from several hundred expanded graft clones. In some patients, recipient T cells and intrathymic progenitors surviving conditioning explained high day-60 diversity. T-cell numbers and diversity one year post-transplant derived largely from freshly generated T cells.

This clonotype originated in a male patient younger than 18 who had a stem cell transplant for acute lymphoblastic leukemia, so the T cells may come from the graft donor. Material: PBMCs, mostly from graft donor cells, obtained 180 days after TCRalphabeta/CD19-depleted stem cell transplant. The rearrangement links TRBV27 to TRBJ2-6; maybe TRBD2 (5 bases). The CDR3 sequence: CASSLSRAGANVLTF. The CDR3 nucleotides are TGTGCCAGCAGTTTATCGAGGGCTGGGGCCAACGTCCTGACTTTC.